These 29 T cell receptor beta chains came from one sample sequenced in a study of T-cell memory formation after mild COVID-19. TCRdb called the 5' RACE reads again in MiXCR, with one record for every CDR3 protein. Among around 530,000 distinct CDR3 sequences listed, approximately 21% were seen once. Source material: PBMCs or a T cell subset sorted from them (not recorded which). The receptors come from an adult woman who had mild COVID-19 (a few samples of this study predate the infection). Cell type and time point are not known.

This clonotype showed up just a few times. The CDR3 region is CASSLVPASSYEQYF. The CDR3 DNA follows: TGTGCCAGCAGCTTGGTCCCAGCGAGCTCCTACGAGCAGTACTTC. The chain links TRBV5-5 to TRBJ2-7; D gene ambiguous. The CDR3 covers 15 residues. CDR1 is SGHKS and CDR2 is YYEKEE in the germline V gene (reference sequence). V shed 0 bases and J shed 0 bases, with 10 bases lying between them.

This clonotype has a handful of counts. J is TRBJ2-1 and V is TRBV12-3 or TRBV12-4; the D is unclear. This CDR3 region has 13 residues. The V and J ends lost 4 bases and 5 bases respectively, with 9 bases between them. This CDR3 reads CASSYTPDNEQFF. The CDR3, as DNA: TGTGCCAGCAGTTACACACCGGACAATGAGCAGTTCTTC.

The chain carries TRBV30 and TRBJ2-7; 11 bases agree with TRBD1. The V gene end was trimmed by 0 bases and the J gene end by 3 bases; junction bases not matched to a gene: 4. The length of the CDR3 is 15 residues. Germline values: CDR1 GTSNPN, CDR2 SVGIG (reference sequence). The chain's CDR3 is CAWSVLGTGGYEQYF. The DNA for the CDR3 is TGTGCCTGGAGTGTCCTCGGGACAGGGGGCTACGAGCAGTACTTC.

At least ten counts were recorded for this clonotype. The chain couples TRBV12-3 or TRBV12-4 to TRBJ2-1; TRBD1 matches 10 bases. Trimming cost V 6 bases and J 2 bases; bases outside gene matches: 4. The CDR3 contains 15 residues. For the CDR3, the DNA is TGTGCCAGCAGCCCGGGGACAGGGGCCTACAATGAGCAGTTCTTC. The encoded protein is CASSPGTGAYNEQFF.

The gene calls are TRBV29-1 and TRBJ2-2; D may be TRBD1 or TRBD2 (5 bases each). CDR1 is SQVTM, CDR2 ANQGSEA, per germline. Deletions cut 5 bases from V and 1 base from J, with 8 bases between. The CDR3 runs 13 residues. The CDR3 sequence: CSVLGENTGELFF. The DNA of the CDR3 is TGCAGCGTTCTGGGGGAGAACACCGGGGAGCTGTTTTTT.

The gene calls are TRBV7-9 and TRBJ1-2; tentative D call: TRBD1 (6 bases). The CDR3 is made up of 16 amino acids. Trimming took off 1 base at V and 1 base at J, with 13 bases between the two ends. The germline V gene encodes CDR1 SEHNR and CDR2 FQNEAQ (reference sequence). CDR3 nucleotide sequence: TGTGCCAGCAGCTTAGGGCGGGGGCAGGATAACTATGGCTACACCTTC. Translated, it gives CASSLGRGQDNYGYTF. Complete variable domain (other parts from reference TRBV7-9 and TRBJ1-2): DTGVSQNPRHKITKRGQNVTFRCDPISEHNRLYWYRQTLGQGPEFLTYFQNEAQLEKSRLLSDRFSAERPKGSFSTLEIQRTEQGDSAMYLCASSLGRGQDNYGYTFGSGTRLTVV.

The V gene is TRBV23-1, the J gene TRBJ2-2; D is unclear. TRBV23-1 is an open reading frame, and its role is uncertain. The V gene lost 6 bases and the J gene lost 6 bases, with 11 bases spanning the gap. CDR3 length: 13 amino acids. In DNA, the CDR3 is TGCGCCAGCAGGGGAAGTGAGGCCGGGGAGCTGTTTTTT. Its translation is CASRGSEAGELFF.

This clonotype was observed a few times. The chain is built from TRBV2 and TRBJ1-5; D remains ambiguous. The CDR3 has 13 residues. Trimming pared 7 bases from V and 3 bases from J, leaving 10 bases between. The V gene's germline CDR1 is SNHLY and CDR2 FYNNEI. The CDR3, as DNA: TGTGCCAGCATGAAAGAACTCAATCAGCCCCAGCATTTT. This gives the protein CASMKELNQPQHF. Full variable domain (remainder filled in from reference TRBV2 and TRBJ1-5): EPEVTQTPSHQVTQMGQEVILRCVPISNHLYFYWYRQILGQKVEFLVSFYNNEISEKSEIFDDQFSVERPDGSNFTLKIRSTKLEDSAMYFCASMKELNQPQHFGDGTRLSIL.

The chain combines TRBV24-1 with TRBJ2-6; the D is unclear. Trimming stripped 0 bases from V and 0 bases from J, with 8 bases between. There are 17 residues in the CDR3. CDR1 and CDR2 from the germline V gene are KGHDR and SFDVKD. The CDR3 protein is CATSDLTVSSGANVLTF. The CDR3, as DNA: TGTGCCACCAGTGATTTGACGGTCTCCTCTGGGGCCAACGTCCTGACTTTC.

This clonotype has just a few counts. The rearrangement uses TRBV19 and TRBJ2-6; the D is unclear. Germline V CDR1 and CDR2: LNHDA, SQIVND (reference sequence). The CDR3 is 14 amino acids. Trimming left V 1 base short and J 0 bases short, with 1 base between. The CDR3 spells CASSIGSGANVLTF. In DNA form, the CDR3 reads TGTGCCAGTAGTATAGGCTCTGGGGCCAACGTCCTGACTTTC.

There are a few counts of this clonotype. V is TRBV7-2 and J is TRBJ2-5; 11 bases match TRBD2. J gave up 5 bases and V 4 bases, and 6 bases lay outside the gene matches. CDR3 length: 15 amino acids. CDR1 and CDR2 from the germline V gene are SGHTA and FQGNSA. The CDR3 sequence is CASSSQLAGGETQYF. The CDR3 region has the DNA TGTGCCAGCAGCTCCCAGCTAGCGGGAGGCGAGACCCAGTACTTC.

This clonotype was seen a handful of times. This chain joins TRBV27 and TRBJ1-2, with a possible D match to TRBD1 (6 bases). The CDR3 is made up of 15 amino acids. The ends were cut back, 7 bases at V and 4 bases at J, with 19 bases in the middle. The germline V gene encodes CDR1 MNHEY and CDR2 SMNVEV (reference sequence). Here the CDR3 DNA reads TGTGCCAGCACCCAGACAGGAGGCAGCGGCTATGGCTACACCTTC. It codes for CASTQTGGSGYGYTF.

The table lists this clonotype with a count of one. The chain is built from TRBV5-1 and TRBJ2-3; D gene unclear. CDR3 length: 14 amino acids. V lost 1 base, J lost 2 bases, and 8 bases lay in between. CDR1 and CDR2 from the germline V gene are SGHRS and YFSETQ. In DNA, the CDR3 is TGCGCCAGCAGCTTGAAGGGTTTCACAGATACGCAGTATTTT. Its translation is CASSLKGFTDTQYF. The variable domain in full, with the rest retrieved from reference TRBV5-1 and TRBJ2-3, is KAGVTQTPRYLIKTRGQQVTLSCSPISGHRSVSWYQQTPGQGLQFLFEYFSETQRNKGNFPGRFSGRQFSNSRSEMNVSTLELGDSALYLCASSLKGFTDTQYFGPGTRLTVL.

In this sample, this clonotype turned up many times. The chain employs TRBV20-1 and TRBJ2-1, with 9 bases fitting TRBD1. Germline V gene lookup returns CDR1 DFQATT and CDR2 SNEGSKA (reference sequence). This CDR3 comprises 15 residues. J was trimmed by 5 bases and V by 1 base; bases with no gene match: 6. The CDR3: CSARGGQGNHNEQFF. The CDR3 nucleotides are TGCAGTGCTAGAGGGGGACAGGGAAACCACAATGAGCAGTTCTTC.

This clonotype has more than one count but fewer than ten. The chain links TRBV7-9 to TRBJ1-5, with TRBD1 matching over 9 bases. J lost 16 bases, V lost 5 bases, and 9 bases had no gene match. From germline, CDR1 is SEHNR and CDR2 FQNEAQ (reference sequence). This CDR3 is built from 12 residues. CDR3 bases: TGTGCCAGCAGCCAGGACAGGGGCCGTGCCCATTTT. It specifies CASSQDRGRAHF.

This clonotype was counted only a few times. The chain carries TRBV12-3 or TRBV12-4 and TRBJ2-1; no clear D gene. With 6 bases removed from V and 3 bases from J, the gap between germline ends came to 18 bases. CDR3 length: 16 amino acids. The CDR3: CASRVSVWGNYNEQFF. Written as DNA, the CDR3 is TGTGCCAGCAGAGTCTCGGTCTGGGGAAACTACAATGAGCAGTTCTTC.

This chain connects TRBV27 to TRBJ2-1; D is unclear. CDR3 size: 15 residues. Germline V gene data show CDR1 as MNHEY and CDR2 as SMNVEV (reference sequence). V lost 8 bases, J lost 0 bases, and 14 bases lay in between. CDR3 DNA: TGTGCCAGCGATATCGACCGGAGCTCCTACAATGAGCAGTTCTTC. Translating it yields CASDIDRSSYNEQFF.

This clonotype has more than one count but fewer than ten. One junction end does not reproduce the germline sequence, and a read error may be involved. V gene TRBV12-3 or TRBV12-4 combines with J gene TRBJ2-1; 7 nucleotides agree with TRBD2. The length of the CDR3 is 14 residues. CDR3 region: CASSLAAEVNEQFF. The CDR3 DNA sequence: TGTGCCAGCAGTCTAGCGGCTGAGGTGAATGAGCAGTTCTTC.

The chain has TRBV21-1 and TRBJ2-7; the table's D call, TRBD1, was not checked against the DNA. TRBV21-1 is given as a pseudogene. The CDR3 is 16 residues long. The CDR3 reads CASNPKEQGVRDEQYF. The CDR3, as DNA: TGTGCCAGCAACCCCAAAGAACAGGGAGTTAGGGACGAGCAGTACTTC.

This clonotype was observed a few times. As DNA, the CDR3 is TGCGCCAGCAGCTCCCGGACTAGCGGGAGTCGCTACGAGCAGTACTTC. Protein sequence: CASSSRTSGSRYEQYF. V usage is TRBV5-1 and J usage is TRBJ2-7; 13 nucleotides match TRBD2. This CDR3 comprises 16 residues. Unmatched junction bases numbered 6, after V lost 3 bases and J lost 3 bases. Germline V gene lookup returns CDR1 SGHRS and CDR2 YFSETQ.

The DNA of the CDR3 is TGTGCCAGCAGCTTGGAGTATTATGGCTACACCTTC. Protein: CASSLEYYGYTF. The chain joins TRBV5-4 to TRBJ1-2, with unresolved D. V dropped 0 bases and J dropped 5 bases, with 5 bases sitting between them. Germline CDR1 is SGHNT and CDR2 is YYREEE (reference sequence). CDR3 length: 12 amino acids.

The genes are TRBV5-4 and TRBJ1-1; 8 nucleotides align to TRBD1. CDR3 length: 14 residues. Per germline, CDR1 SGHNT and CDR2 YYREEE (reference sequence). With 4 bases clipped from V and 4 bases from J, the junction kept 6 bases outside the gene matches. The CDR3 reads CASSGRDRSTEAFF. The DNA for the CDR3 is TGTGCCAGCAGCGGCCGGGACAGGAGCACTGAAGCTTTCTTT.

This clonotype was counted between two and nine times. The V and J genes are TRBV12-3 or TRBV12-4 and TRBJ1-2, with D possibly being TRBD1 (5 bases). Trimming pared 6 bases from V and 4 bases from J, leaving 18 bases between. The CDR3 sequence is 15 residues long. CDR3 sequence (DNA): TGTGCCAGCAGGGCCCCGGGACGGCAATTCTATGGCTACACCTTC. Translating it yields CASRAPGRQFYGYTF.

This clonotype appeared once. The chain employs TRBV5-1 and TRBJ1-6; D might be TRBD1 (6 bases). The V gene lost 4 bases and the J gene lost 10 bases, with 12 bases spanning the gap. Germline CDR1 reads SGHRS; CDR2 reads YFSETQ. The CDR3 loop spans 13 amino acids. CDR3 nucleotides: TGCGCCAGCAGCGCTAGACAGGACTCACCCCTCCACTTT. This codes for CASSARQDSPLHF.

V is TRBV23-1 and J is TRBJ1-2; the D gene is possibly TRBD1 (5 bases). TRBV23-1 is an open reading frame, and its role is uncertain. This CDR3 comprises 14 residues. Trimming cost V 2 bases and J 5 bases, with 12 bases left between them. CDR3 nucleotides: TGCGCCAGCAGTCAACCAGGGCAGTGGTATGGCTACACCTTC. This translates into CASSQPGQWYGYTF.

Only a few counts were recorded for this clonotype. The chain has TRBV5-1 and TRBJ2-5; D tentatively fits TRBD1 or TRBD2 (6 bases each). This CDR3 has 15 residues. The V end was cut by 4 bases, the J end by 2 bases, with 15 bases between. Germline CDR1 and CDR2: SGHRS and YFSETQ. The CDR3 DNA reads as TGCGCCAGCAGCCCCTGGGGGGCCGGGCAAGAGACCCAGTACTTC. Protein: CASSPWGAGQETQYF.

This clonotype was detected only a few times. The V gene is TRBV12-3 or TRBV12-4, the J gene TRBJ1-1; the D is unclear. V was trimmed by 7 bases and J by 5 bases, leaving 17 bases between them. The CDR3 has 14 residues. For the CDR3, the DNA is TGTGCCAGCAATCAGGACGCGAAGGGTACTGAAGCTTTCTTT. Amino acids: CASNQDAKGTEAFF.

This chain connects TRBV19 to TRBJ1-5, with D possibly TRBD1 on 6 matching bases. The V end was cut by 8 bases, the J end by 1 base, with 18 bases between. CDR1 is LNHDA, CDR2 SQIVND, per germline (reference sequence). The CDR3 contains 16 residues. In DNA, the CDR3 is TGTGCCAGTGAGTGGGGGATGGGGGCCAGCAATCAGCCCCAGCATTTT. Its protein product is CASEWGMGASNQPQHF.

J is TRBJ2-6 and V is TRBV12-3 or TRBV12-4; 8 nucleotides agree with TRBD1. Trimming cost V 6 bases and J 4 bases; bases outside gene matches: 8. The CDR3 length is 16 residues. The CDR3 bases are TGTGCCAGCAGCCCGACAGGGGCTCCGGGGGCCAACGTCCTGACTTTC. Protein product: CASSPTGAPGANVLTF.